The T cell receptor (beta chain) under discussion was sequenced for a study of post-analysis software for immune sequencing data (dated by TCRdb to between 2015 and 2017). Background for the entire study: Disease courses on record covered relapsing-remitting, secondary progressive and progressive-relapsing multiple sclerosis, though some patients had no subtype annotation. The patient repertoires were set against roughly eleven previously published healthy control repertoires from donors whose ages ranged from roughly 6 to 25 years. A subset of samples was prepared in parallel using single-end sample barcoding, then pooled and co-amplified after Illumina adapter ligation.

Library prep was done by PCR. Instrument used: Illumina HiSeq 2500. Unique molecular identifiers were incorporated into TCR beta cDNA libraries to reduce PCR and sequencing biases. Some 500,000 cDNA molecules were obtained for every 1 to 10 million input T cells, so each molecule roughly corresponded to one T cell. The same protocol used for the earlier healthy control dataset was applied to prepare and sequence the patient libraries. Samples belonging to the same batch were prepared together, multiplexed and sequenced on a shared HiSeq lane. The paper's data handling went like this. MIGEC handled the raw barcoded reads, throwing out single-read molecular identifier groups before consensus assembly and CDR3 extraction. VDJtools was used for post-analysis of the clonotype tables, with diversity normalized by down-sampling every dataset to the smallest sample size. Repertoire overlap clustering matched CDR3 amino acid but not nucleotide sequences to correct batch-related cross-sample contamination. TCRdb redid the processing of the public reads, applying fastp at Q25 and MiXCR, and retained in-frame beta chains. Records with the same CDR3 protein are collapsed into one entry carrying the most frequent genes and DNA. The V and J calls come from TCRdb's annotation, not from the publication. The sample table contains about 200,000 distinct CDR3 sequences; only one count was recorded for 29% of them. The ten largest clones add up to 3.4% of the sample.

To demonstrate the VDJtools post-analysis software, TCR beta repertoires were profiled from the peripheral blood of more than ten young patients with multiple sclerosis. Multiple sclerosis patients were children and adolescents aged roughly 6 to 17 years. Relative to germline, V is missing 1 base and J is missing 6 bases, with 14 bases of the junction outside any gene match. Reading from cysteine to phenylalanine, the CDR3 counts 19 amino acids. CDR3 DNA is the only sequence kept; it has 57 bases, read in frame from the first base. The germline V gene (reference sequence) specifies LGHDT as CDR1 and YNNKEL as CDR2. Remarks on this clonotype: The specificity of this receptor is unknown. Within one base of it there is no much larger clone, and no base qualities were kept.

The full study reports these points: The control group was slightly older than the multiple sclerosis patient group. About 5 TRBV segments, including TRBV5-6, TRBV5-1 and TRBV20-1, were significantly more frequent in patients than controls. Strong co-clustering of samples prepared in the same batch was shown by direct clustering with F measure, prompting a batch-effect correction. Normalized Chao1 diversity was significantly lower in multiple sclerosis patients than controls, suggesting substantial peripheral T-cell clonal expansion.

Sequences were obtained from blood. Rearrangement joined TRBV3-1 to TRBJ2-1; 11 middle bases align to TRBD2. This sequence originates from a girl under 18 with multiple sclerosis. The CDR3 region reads CASSQGVLSGSGRANEQFF. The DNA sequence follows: TGTGCCAGCAGCCAAGGGGTACTTTCGGGTAGCGGGAGGGCCAATGAGCAGTTCTTC.